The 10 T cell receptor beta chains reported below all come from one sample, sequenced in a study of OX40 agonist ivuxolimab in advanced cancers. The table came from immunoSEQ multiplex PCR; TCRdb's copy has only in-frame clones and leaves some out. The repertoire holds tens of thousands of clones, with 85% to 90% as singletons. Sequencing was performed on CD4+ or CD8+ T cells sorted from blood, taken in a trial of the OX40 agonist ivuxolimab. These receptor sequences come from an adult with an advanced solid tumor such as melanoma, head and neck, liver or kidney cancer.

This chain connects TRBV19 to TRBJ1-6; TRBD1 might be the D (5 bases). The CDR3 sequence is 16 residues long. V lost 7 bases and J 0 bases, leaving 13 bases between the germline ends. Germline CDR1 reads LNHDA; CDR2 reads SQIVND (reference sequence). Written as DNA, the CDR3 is TGTGCCAGTACCTCACAGGACCTCTCCTATAATTCACCCCTCCACTTT. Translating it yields CASTSQDLSYNSPLHF.

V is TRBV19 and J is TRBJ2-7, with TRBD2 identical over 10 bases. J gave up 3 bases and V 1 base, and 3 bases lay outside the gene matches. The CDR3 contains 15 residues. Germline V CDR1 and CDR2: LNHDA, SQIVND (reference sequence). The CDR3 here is CASSIAAGGDYEQYF. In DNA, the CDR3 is TGTGCCAGTAGTATAGCAGCGGGAGGGGACTACGAGCAGTACTTC.

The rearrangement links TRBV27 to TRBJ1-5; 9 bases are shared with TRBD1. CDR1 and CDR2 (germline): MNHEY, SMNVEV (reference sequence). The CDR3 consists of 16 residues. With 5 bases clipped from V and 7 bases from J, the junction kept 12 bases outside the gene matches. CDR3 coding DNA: TGTGCCAGCAGTCCCAACCCGGACAGGGGAAACCAGCCCCAGCATTTT. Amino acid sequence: CASSPNPDRGNQPQHF.

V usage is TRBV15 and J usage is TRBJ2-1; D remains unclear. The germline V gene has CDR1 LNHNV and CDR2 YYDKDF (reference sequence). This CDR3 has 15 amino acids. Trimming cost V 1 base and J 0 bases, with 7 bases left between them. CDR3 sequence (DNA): TGTGCCACCAGCAGAGTCGGTAGCTCCTACAATGAGCAGTTCTTC. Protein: CATSRVGSSYNEQFF.

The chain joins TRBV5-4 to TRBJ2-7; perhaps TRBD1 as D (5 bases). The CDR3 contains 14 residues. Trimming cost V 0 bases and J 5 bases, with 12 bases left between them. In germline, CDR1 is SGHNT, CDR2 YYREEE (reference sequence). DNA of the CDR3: TGTGCCAGCAGCTTGGACCAGGGTCATGACGAGCAGTACTTC. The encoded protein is CASSLDQGHDEQYF.

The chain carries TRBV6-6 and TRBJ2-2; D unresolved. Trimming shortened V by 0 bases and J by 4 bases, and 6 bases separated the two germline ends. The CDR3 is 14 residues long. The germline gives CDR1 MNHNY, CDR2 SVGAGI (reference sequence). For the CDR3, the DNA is TGTGCCAGCAGTTACTCGGAGAGCACCGGGGAGCTGTTTTTT. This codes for CASSYSESTGELFF.

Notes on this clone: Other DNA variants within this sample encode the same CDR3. The CDR3 loop is CAWSLVNTGELFF. In DNA form, the CDR3 reads TGTGCCTGGTCACTAGTGAACACCGGGGAGCTGTTTTTT. The chain employs TRBV30 and TRBJ2-2; weak D call: TRBD2 (5 bases). This CDR3 comprises 13 residues. V lost 5 bases to trimming and J lost 1 base, with 8 bases between them. Germline values: CDR1 GTSNPN, CDR2 SVGIG (reference sequence). Supplemented by reference TRBV30 and TRBJ2-2, the full variable domain reads SQTIHQWPATLVQPVGSPLSLECTVEGTSNPNLYWYRQAAGRGLQLLFYSVGIGQISSEVPQNLSASRPQDRQFILSSKKLLLSDSGFYLCAWSLVNTGELFFGEGSRLTVL.

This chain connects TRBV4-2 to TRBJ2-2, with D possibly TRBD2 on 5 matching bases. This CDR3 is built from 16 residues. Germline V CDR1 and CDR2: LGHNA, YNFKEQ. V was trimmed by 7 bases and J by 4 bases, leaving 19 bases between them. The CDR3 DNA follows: TGTGCCAGCACCCTATCAGCGGAGTCGGCCACCGGGGAGCTGTTTTTT. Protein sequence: CASTLSAESATGELFF.

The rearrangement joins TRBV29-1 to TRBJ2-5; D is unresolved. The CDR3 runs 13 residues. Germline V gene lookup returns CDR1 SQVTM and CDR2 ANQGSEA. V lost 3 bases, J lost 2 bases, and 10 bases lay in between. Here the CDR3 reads CSVESFSQETQYF. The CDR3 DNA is TGCAGCGTTGAGAGTTTTAGTCAAGAGACCCAGTACTTC.

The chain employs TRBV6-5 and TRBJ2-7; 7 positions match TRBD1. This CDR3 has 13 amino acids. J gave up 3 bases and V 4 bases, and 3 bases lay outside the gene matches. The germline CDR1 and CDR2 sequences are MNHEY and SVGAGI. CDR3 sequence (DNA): TGTGCCAGCAGTTGGGGGACAGACTACGAGCAGTACTTC. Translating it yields CASSWGTDYEQYF.